A selection of T cell receptor beta chains follows, all from one sample in a study of CD8 T cells in Susac syndrome. A single record per CDR3 protein comes from TCRdb applying MiXCR to the immunoSEQ multiplex PCR reads. The sample includes about 57,000 distinct CDR3 sequences, roughly 93% of them seen just once. Sequencing input: CD8+ T cells from PBMCs. Receptors were obtained from a human donor with multiple sclerosis. The CDR3 runs from the conserved cysteine through the conserved F or W. A D gene is named only where the DNA matches it firmly. Size is omitted from some rows. Given values are once, few, many or a class for expanded clones.

D gene | CDR3 length | J gene | clone size | V gene | CDR3 DNA | CDR3 protein
- | 15 | TRBJ2-1 | - | TRBV5-1 | TGCGCCAGCAGCCTACGGGACACCTACCCCACTGAGCAGTTCTTC | CASSLRDTYPTEQFF
- | 18 | TRBJ2-2 | - | TRBV4-2 | TGTGCCAGCAGCCAAGAGGAGGGCTGGGCACCGAACACCGGGGAGCTGTTTTTT | CASSQEEGWAPNTGELFF
TRBD2 | 17 | TRBJ2-5 | - | TRBV4-3 | TGCGCCAGCAGCCAAGATTTCGGCAGCGGGGGTCAAGAGACCCAGTACTTC | CASSQDFGSGGQETQYF
- | 15 | TRBJ1-3 | - | TRBV5-6 | TGTGCCAGCAGCCCTGTCGTGGGCTCTGGAAACACCATATATTTT | CASSPVVGSGNTIYF
- | 13 | TRBJ1-1 | - | TRBV4-1 | TGCGCCAGCCGCCTGGGGGAGAACACTGAAGCTTTCTTT | CASRLGENTEAFF
TRBD1 | 16 | TRBJ1-2 | once | TRBV28 | TGTGCCAGCAGTTTTGTTTCGGGACAGGGGTTCTATGGCTACACCTTC | CASSFVSGQGFYGYTF
- | 15 | TRBJ2-7 | - | TRBV13 | TGTGCCAGCAGCTTAGAGGGGACAACCCCCTACGAGCAGTACTTC | CASSLEGTTPYEQYF
- | 13 | TRBJ1-2 | - | TRBV3-1 | TGTGCCAGCAGCGGCCTGACTAACTATGGCTACACCTTC | CASSGLTNYGYTF
- | 15 | TRBJ2-4 | once | TRBV4-1 | TGCGCCAGCAGCCAAGTGTTGCAAGCCAAAAACATTCAGTACTTC | CASSQVLQAKNIQYF
- | 16 | TRBJ1-5 | - | TRBV19 | TGTGCCAGTAGTATAAAGTGGACCGGGAGGAATCAGCCCCAGCATTTT | CASSIKWTGRNQPQHF